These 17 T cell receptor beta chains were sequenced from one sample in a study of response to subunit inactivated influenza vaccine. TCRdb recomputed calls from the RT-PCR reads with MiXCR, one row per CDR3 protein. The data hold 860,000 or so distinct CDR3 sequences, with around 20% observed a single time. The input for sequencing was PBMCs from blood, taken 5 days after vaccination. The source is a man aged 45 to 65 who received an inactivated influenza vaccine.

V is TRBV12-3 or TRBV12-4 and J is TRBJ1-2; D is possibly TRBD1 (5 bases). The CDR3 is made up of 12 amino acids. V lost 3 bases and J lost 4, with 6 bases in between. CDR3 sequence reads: CASSFTGYGYTF. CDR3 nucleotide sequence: TGTGCCAGCAGTTTTACAGGCTATGGCTACACCTTC.

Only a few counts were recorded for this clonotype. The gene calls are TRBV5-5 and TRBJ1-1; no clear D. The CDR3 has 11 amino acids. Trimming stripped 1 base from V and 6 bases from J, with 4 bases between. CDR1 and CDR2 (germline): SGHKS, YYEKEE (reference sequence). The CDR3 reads CASSLMAEAFF. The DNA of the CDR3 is TGTGCCAGCAGCTTGATGGCTGAAGCTTTCTTT.

CDR3 amino acids: CSVGVGQYYGYTF. The DNA for the CDR3 is TGCAGCGTTGGTGTGGGACAGTACTATGGCTACACCTTC. This chain joins TRBV29-1 and TRBJ1-2; 7 positions match TRBD1. The germline V gene encodes CDR1 SQVTM and CDR2 ANQGSEA. V lost 4 bases and J lost 3; bases outside the gene matches: 5. The CDR3 is made up of 13 amino acids.

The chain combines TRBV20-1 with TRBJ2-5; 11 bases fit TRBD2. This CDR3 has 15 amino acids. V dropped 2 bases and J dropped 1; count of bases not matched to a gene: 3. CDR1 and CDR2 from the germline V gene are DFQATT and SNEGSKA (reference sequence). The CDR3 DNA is TGCAGTGCTAGACTAGCGGGAGGCGTCCAAGAGACCCAGTACTTC. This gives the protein CSARLAGGVQETQYF.

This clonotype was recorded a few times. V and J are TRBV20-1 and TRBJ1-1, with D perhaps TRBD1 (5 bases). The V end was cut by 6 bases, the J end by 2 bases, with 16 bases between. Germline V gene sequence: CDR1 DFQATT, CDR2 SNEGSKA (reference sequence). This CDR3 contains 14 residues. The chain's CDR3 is CSARLSGRNTEAFF. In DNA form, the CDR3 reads TGCAGTGCGCGATTGTCAGGGCGTAACACTGAAGCTTTCTTT.

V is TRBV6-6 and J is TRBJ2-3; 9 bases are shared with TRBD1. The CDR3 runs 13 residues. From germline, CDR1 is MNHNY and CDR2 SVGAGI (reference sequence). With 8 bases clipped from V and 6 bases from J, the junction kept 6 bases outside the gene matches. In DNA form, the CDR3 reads TGTGCCAGCGGACAGGGGATAGGGGATACGCAGTATTTT. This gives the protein CASGQGIGDTQYF.

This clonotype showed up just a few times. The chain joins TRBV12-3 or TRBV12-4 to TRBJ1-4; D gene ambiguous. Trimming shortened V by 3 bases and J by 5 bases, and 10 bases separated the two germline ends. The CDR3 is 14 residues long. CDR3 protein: CASSFRYGNEKLFF. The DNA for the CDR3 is TGTGCCAGCAGTTTTCGGTATGGAAATGAAAAACTGTTTTTT.

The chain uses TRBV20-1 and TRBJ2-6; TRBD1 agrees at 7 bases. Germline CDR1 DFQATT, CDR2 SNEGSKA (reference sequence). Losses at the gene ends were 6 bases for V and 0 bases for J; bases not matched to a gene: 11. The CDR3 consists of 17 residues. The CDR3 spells CSATGQLLLSGANVLTF. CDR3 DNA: TGCAGTGCCACGGGACAGCTCCTACTCTCTGGGGCCAACGTCCTGACTTTC.

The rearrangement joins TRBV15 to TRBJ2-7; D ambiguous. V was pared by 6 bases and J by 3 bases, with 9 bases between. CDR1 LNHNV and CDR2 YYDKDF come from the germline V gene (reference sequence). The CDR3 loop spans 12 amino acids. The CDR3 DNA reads TGTGCCACCAGACGGGTGATCTACGAGCAGTACTTC. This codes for CATRRVIYEQYF.

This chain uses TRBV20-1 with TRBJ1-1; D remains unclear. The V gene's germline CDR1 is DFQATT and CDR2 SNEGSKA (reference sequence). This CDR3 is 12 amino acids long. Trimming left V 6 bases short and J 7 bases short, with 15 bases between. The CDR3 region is CSAQDNLVEAFF. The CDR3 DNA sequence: TGCAGTGCCCAAGACAATTTGGTTGAAGCTTTCTTT.

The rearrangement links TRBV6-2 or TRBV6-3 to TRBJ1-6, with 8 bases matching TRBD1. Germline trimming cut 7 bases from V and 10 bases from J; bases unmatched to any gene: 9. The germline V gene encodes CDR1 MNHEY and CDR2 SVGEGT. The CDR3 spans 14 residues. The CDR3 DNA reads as TGTGCCAGCAAAATGACAGGGGCGGGATCACCCCTCCACTTT. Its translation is CASKMTGAGSPLHF.

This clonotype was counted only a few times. Here the CDR3 reads CASSLTAGGVNEQFF. The CDR3 DNA reads as TGTGCCAGCAGCTTAACGGCGGGAGGGGTAAATGAGCAGTTCTTC. The chain is built from TRBV7-3 and TRBJ2-1, with 9 positions matching TRBD2. The CDR3 runs 15 residues. V lost 0 bases, J lost 7 bases, and 4 bases stayed unmatched. Germline V CDR1 and CDR2: SGHTA, FQGTGA. Full variable domain (missing parts from reference TRBV7-3 and TRBJ2-1): GAGVSQTPSNKVTEKGKYVELRCDPISGHTALYWYRQSLGQGPEFLIYFQGTGAADDSGLPNDRFFAVRPEGSVSTLKIQRTERGDSAVYLCASSLTAGGVNEQFFGPGTRLTVL.

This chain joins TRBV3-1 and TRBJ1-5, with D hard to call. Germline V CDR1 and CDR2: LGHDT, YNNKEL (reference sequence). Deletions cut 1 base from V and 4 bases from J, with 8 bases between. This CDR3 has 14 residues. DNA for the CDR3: TGTGCCAGCAGCCAAGGATCCTATAATCAGCCCCAGCATTTT. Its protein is CASSQGSYNQPQHF.

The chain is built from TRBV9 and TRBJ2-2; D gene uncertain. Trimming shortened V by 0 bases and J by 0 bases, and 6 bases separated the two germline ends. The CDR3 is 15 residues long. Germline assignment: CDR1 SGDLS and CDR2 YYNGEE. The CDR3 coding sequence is TGTGCCAGCAGCGTAGTGGCCACGAACACCGGGGAGCTGTTTTTT. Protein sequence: CASSVVATNTGELFF. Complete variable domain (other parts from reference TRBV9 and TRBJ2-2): DSGVTQTPKHLITATGQRVTLRCSPRSGDLSVYWYQQSLDQGLQFLIQYYNGEERAKGNILERFSAQQFPDLHSELNLSSLELGDSALYFCASSVVATNTGELFFGEGSRLTVL.

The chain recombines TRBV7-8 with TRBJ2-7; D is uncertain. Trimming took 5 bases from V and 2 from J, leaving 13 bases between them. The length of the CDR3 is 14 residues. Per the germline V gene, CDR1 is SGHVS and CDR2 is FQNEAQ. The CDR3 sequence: CASSQTGRPYEQYF. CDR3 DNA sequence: TGTGCCAGCAGCCAAACGGGCCGCCCCTACGAGCAGTACTTC.

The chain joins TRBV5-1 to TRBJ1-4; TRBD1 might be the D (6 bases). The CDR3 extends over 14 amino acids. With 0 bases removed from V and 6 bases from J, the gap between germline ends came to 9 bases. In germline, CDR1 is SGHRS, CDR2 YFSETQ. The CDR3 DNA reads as TGCGCCAGCAGCTTGGAAGGACAGTATGAAAAACTGTTTTTT. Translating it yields CASSLEGQYEKLFF.

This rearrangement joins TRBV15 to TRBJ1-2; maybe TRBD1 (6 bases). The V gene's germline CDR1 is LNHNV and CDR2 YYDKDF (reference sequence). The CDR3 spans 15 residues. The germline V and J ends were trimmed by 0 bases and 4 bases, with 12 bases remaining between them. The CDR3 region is CATSRDTRGLYGYTF. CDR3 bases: TGTGCCACCAGCAGAGATACCAGGGGCCTCTATGGCTACACCTTC. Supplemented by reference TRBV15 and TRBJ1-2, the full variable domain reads DAMVIQNPRYQVTQFGKPVTLSCSQTLNHNVMYWYQQKSSQAPKLLFHYYDKDFNNEADTPDNFQSRRPNTSFCFLDIRSPGLGDTAMYLCATSRDTRGLYGYTFGSGTRLTVV.